What follows are 24 T cell receptor beta chains derived from one specimen sequenced in a study of identical twins. MiXCR was run by TCRdb on the 5' RACE reads, yielding one entry per CDR3 protein. This table has approximately 220,000 distinct CDR3 sequences, roughly 7.5% appearing once. These data are also associated with another study on yellow fever vaccine responses in identical twins.

The specimen sequenced was memory (CD45RO+) T cells sorted from blood. The receptors here all came from a woman aged 18-29 years in good health.

This rearrangement joins TRBV5-1 to TRBJ1-3; D is uncertain. Trimming shortened V by 1 base and J by 0 bases, and 8 bases separated the two germline ends. The CDR3 is 15 residues long. CDR1 and CDR2 from the germline V gene are SGHRS and YFSETQ. The CDR3 region is CASSLRADSGNTIYF. The CDR3 bases are TGCGCCAGCAGCTTGCGGGCTGACTCTGGAAACACCATATATTTT. The full variable domain, in which reference TRBV5-1 and TRBJ1-3 provide the parts outside the CDR3, is KAGVTQTPRYLIKTRGQQVTLSCSPISGHRSVSWYQQTPGQGLQFLFEYFSETQRNKGNFPGRFSGRQFSNSRSEMNVSTLELGDSALYLCASSLRADSGNTIYFGEGSWLTVV.

The chain is built from TRBV11-2 and TRBJ2-1; TRBD2 agrees at 15 bases. This CDR3 is built from 17 residues. In germline, CDR1 is SGHAT, CDR2 FQNNGV. The ends lost 1 base at V and 2 bases at J; junction bases unmatched: 0. The CDR3 DNA reads TGTGCCAGCAGCTTAGGGACTAGCGGGAGGGCCTACAATGAGCAGTTCTTC. This sequence encodes CASSLGTSGRAYNEQFF.

V usage is TRBV7-9 and J usage is TRBJ1-3; D gene unclear. Germline V CDR1 and CDR2: SEHNR, FQNEAQ (reference sequence). The CDR3 length is 13 residues. V lost 1 base and J lost 4, with 5 bases in between. DNA of the CDR3: TGTGCCAGCAGCTTAGGAAAAGGAAACACCATATATTTT. Translation gives CASSLGKGNTIYF. Using reference TRBV7-9 and TRBJ1-3 for the parts outside the CDR3, the full variable domain is DTGVSQNPRHKITKRGQNVTFRCDPISEHNRLYWYRQTLGQGPEFLTYFQNEAQLEKSRLLSDRFSAERPKGSFSTLEIQRTEQGDSAMYLCASSLGKGNTIYFGEGSWLTVV.

This clonotype was detected only a few times. The chain carries TRBV19 and TRBJ2-1; D not resolved. The CDR3 runs to 10 residues. V was shortened by 10 bases and J by 7 bases, with 8 bases between the two germline ends. Germline loops: CDR1 LNHDA, CDR2 SQIVND (reference sequence). CDR3 in DNA: TGTGCCACCCCAGAGAATGAGCAGTTCTTC. Translating it yields CATPENEQFF. The variable domain in full, completed from reference TRBV19 and TRBJ2-1, reads DGGITQSPKYLFRKEGQNVTLSCEQNLNHDAMYWYRQDPGQGLRLIYYSQIVNDFQKGDIAEGYSVSREKKESFPLTVTSAQKNPTAFYLCATPENEQFFGPGTRLTVL.

The chain employs TRBV7-3 and TRBJ2-7; no firm D call. The V gene lost 5 bases and the J gene lost 0 bases, with 11 bases spanning the gap. This CDR3 contains 14 residues. Germline assignment: CDR1 SGHTA and CDR2 FQGTGA. The CDR3 coding sequence is TGTGCCAGCAGCCTCAGGCCGGGCTCCTACGAGCAGTACTTC. This encodes CASSLRPGSYEQYF.

This clonotype was counted between two and nine times. The chain joins TRBV6-2 or TRBV6-3 to TRBJ2-1; D gene ambiguous. Per the germline V gene, CDR1 is MNHEY and CDR2 is SVGEGT. Trimming took 0 bases from V and 1 from J, leaving 16 bases between them. The CDR3 is 18 residues long. Here the CDR3 DNA reads TGTGCCAGCAGTTACTCTGCCCGCGTTGGTGGGTCCTACAATGAGCAGTTCTTC. Translation: CASSYSARVGGSYNEQFF.

This clonotype was observed at least ten times. This chain uses TRBV29-1 with TRBJ1-3; D call uncertain. Germline V gives CDR1 SQVTM, CDR2 ANQGSEA. The CDR3 runs to 11 residues. V gave up 6 bases and J gave up 2 bases, with 5 bases separating them. The CDR3 DNA follows: TGCAGCGTCGAGACTGGAAACACCATATATTTT. Encoded protein: CSVETGNTIYF.

The sample holds many counts of this clonotype. J is TRBJ2-2 and V is TRBV4-1; 7 bases fit TRBD1. Germline assignment: CDR1 MGHRA and CDR2 YSYEKL. This CDR3 has 16 amino acids. The V and J ends lost 0 bases and 4 bases, in that order; junction bases with no gene match: 5. In DNA form, the CDR3 reads TGCGCCAGCAGCCAAGAGATGAGGGGGCGCACCGGGGAGCTGTTTTTT. Its translation: CASSQEMRGRTGELFF.

This clonotype turned up a few times. J is TRBJ2-1 and V is TRBV3-1, with D unresolved. Germline-derived CDR1 and CDR2 are LGHDT and YNNKEL (reference sequence). This CDR3 contains 15 residues. Trimming removed 0 bases from V and 6 bases from J, with 12 bases in between. The CDR3 bases are TGTGCCAGCAGCCAAGATCCCCTACCCTTCAATGAGCAGTTCTTC. Translation: CASSQDPLPFNEQFF.

This clonotype occurred a few times. The chain has TRBV5-1 and TRBJ2-7; 11 bases are shared with TRBD2. V lost 0 bases to trimming and J lost 0 bases; unmatched junction nucleotides: 2. CDR1 is SGHRS, CDR2 YFSETQ, per germline. The CDR3 contains 16 residues. CDR3 loop: CASSLVAGGSSYEQYF. The DNA for the CDR3 is TGCGCCAGCAGCTTGGTAGCGGGGGGGAGCTCCTACGAGCAGTACTTC.

The table lists this clonotype with a few counts. The genes are TRBV25-1 and TRBJ2-5; tentatively, D is TRBD1 (6 bases). In germline, CDR1 is MGHDK, CDR2 SYGVNS. V lost 5 bases to trimming and J lost 0 bases, with 13 bases between them. This CDR3 region has 15 residues. The CDR3 loop is CASSSQAGDQETQYF. For the CDR3, the DNA is TGTGCCAGCAGTTCACAGGCAGGGGACCAAGAGACCCAGTACTTC.

The chain combines TRBV4-3 with TRBJ2-1; 12 bases fit TRBD2. The germline V gene encodes CDR1 LGHNA and CDR2 YSLEER. V trimming: 3 bases; J trimming: 9 bases; junction bases outside the gene matches: 3. The CDR3 spans 14 residues. The CDR3 DNA reads as TGCGCCAGCAGCCAGGGACTAGCGGGTTCTGAGCAGTTCTTC. Protein sequence: CASSQGLAGSEQFF.

This clonotype was picked up a small number of times. This sequence joins TRBV11-1 and TRBJ1-2; D is unresolved. CDR3 length equals 13 residues. The V gene's germline CDR1 is SGHAT and CDR2 FQDESV (reference sequence). V was cut by 5 bases and J by 4 bases, with 11 bases left in between. The CDR3 loop reads CASSPREAYGYTF. DNA of the CDR3: TGTGCCAGCAGCCCAAGGGAAGCCTATGGCTACACCTTC. Variable domain in full (rest from reference TRBV11-1 and TRBJ1-2): EAEVAQSPRYKITEKSQAVAFWCDPISGHATLYWYRQILGQGPELLVQFQDESVVDDSQLPKDRFSAERLKGVDSTLKIQPAELGDSAMYLCASSPREAYGYTFGSGTRLTVV.

This clonotype was seen more than once but under ten times. The rearrangement links TRBV6-5 to TRBJ2-2; 9 nucleotides match TRBD1. The CDR3 covers 16 residues. The germline gives CDR1 MNHEY, CDR2 SVGAGI. V trimming: 0 bases; J trimming: 7 bases; junction bases outside the gene matches: 6. This chain's CDR3 is CASSYSTGGRNGELFF. The CDR3 coding sequence is TGTGCCAGCAGTTACTCTACAGGGGGCCGTAACGGGGAGCTGTTTTTT.

This clonotype was seen a few times. The CDR3: CATSRSSSGRKQETQYF. CDR3 sequence (DNA): TGTGCCACCAGCCGTTCATCTAGCGGGAGGAAACAAGAGACCCAGTACTTC. The chain recombines TRBV15 with TRBJ2-5; TRBD2 aligns across 11 bases. Germline lookup yields CDR1 LNHNV and CDR2 YYDKDF (reference sequence). The CDR3 loop spans 17 amino acids. Trimming took 5 bases from V and 2 from J; bases not matched to a gene: 10.

The J gene is TRBJ2-5, the V gene TRBV10-3; 13 bases fit TRBD2. J gave up 0 bases and V 2 bases, and 6 bases lay outside the gene matches. Germline V lookup: CDR1 ENHRY, CDR2 SYGVKD. CDR3 length: 18 residues. CDR3 nucleotides: TGTGCCATCAGTGAGGGACTAGCGGGGGCCCTCGACCAAGAGACCCAGTACTTC. Amino acids: CAISEGLAGALDQETQYF.

This clonotype was detected ten times or more. The chain is built from TRBV29-1 and TRBJ2-3; TRBD1 matches 8 bases. After removal of 8 bases from V and 3 bases from J, the junction contained 7 bases not matched to a gene. The CDR3 sequence is 13 residues long. Germline lookup yields CDR1 SQVTM and CDR2 ANQGSEA. For the CDR3, the DNA is TGCAGCACAAGGACAGGGAATACAGATACGCAGTATTTT. Protein sequence: CSTRTGNTDTQYF.

This clonotype has a count of ten or more. The V call is TRBV5-4, the J call TRBJ2-2, with D tentatively TRBD2 (5 bases). Germline V gene data show CDR1 as SGHNT and CDR2 as YYREEE (reference sequence). This CDR3 has 14 amino acids. Trimming removed 0 bases at V and 7 bases at J, with 10 bases between. The CDR3 is CASSLGSGYGELFF. The CDR3 DNA reads as TGTGCCAGCAGCTTGGGGTCGGGATACGGGGAGCTGTTTTTT.

This clonotype occurred many times. The genes are TRBV6-1 and TRBJ2-2; D ambiguous. Germline CDR1 and CDR2: MNHNS and SASEGT. The V end lost 7 bases, the J end lost 4 bases, and 10 bases lay between the germline ends. This CDR3 comprises 13 residues. The CDR3 loop reads CASTVGRTGELFF. DNA for the CDR3: TGTGCCAGCACAGTCGGCCGCACCGGGGAGCTGTTTTTT.

The chain joins TRBV11-2 to TRBJ2-3, with 8 bases that match TRBD2. CDR3 length: 18 amino acids. V shed 1 base, J shed 0 bases, and the junction held 9 bases outside the gene matches. The germline gives CDR1 SGHAT, CDR2 FQNNGV. The CDR3 bases are TGTGCCAGCAGCTTAGTAGGTACTAGCGGCACGAGCACAGATACGCAGTATTTT. Protein product: CASSLVGTSGTSTDTQYF.

This clonotype has a count of ten or more. V is TRBV7-3 and J is TRBJ1-2, with TRBD1 as a possible D gene (5 bases). V dropped 0 bases and J dropped 8 bases, with 16 bases sitting between them. Germline loops: CDR1 SGHTA, CDR2 FQGTGA. CDR3 length: 15 residues. The CDR3 region is CASSLTRGGSDGYTF. The CDR3 bases are TGTGCCAGCAGCTTAACAAGGGGTGGGTCAGACGGCTACACCTTC. Full variable domain (rest looked up from reference TRBV7-3 and TRBJ1-2): GAGVSQTPSNKVTEKGKYVELRCDPISGHTALYWYRQSLGQGPEFLIYFQGTGAADDSGLPNDRFFAVRPEGSVSTLKIQRTERGDSAVYLCASSLTRGGSDGYTFGSGTRLTVV.

The V call is TRBV6-2 or TRBV6-3, the J call TRBJ2-3, with no clear D. V lost 0 bases to trimming and J lost 6 bases, with 10 bases between them. This CDR3 is 14 amino acids long. CDR1 is MNHEY and CDR2 is SVGEGT in the germline V gene. The CDR3 DNA is TGTGCCAGCAGTTACTCGCGAGATCCCGATACGCAGTATTTT. Residues: CASSYSRDPDTQYF.

This clonotype was detected a few times. V is TRBV6-6 and J is TRBJ2-3, with 8 bases fitting TRBD2. V shed 8 bases and J 4 bases; nucleotides not matched to a gene: 2. The CDR3 consists of 12 residues. The V gene's germline CDR1 is MNHNY and CDR2 SVGAGI (reference sequence). In DNA, the CDR3 is TGTGCCAGCCTGACTAGCGCAGATACGCAGTATTTT. Translated: CASLTSADTQYF.

This clonotype was seen only a few times. This sequence joins TRBV20-1 and TRBJ2-2; possible D gene TRBD1, 6 bases. Per the germline V gene, CDR1 is DFQATT and CDR2 is SNEGSKA (reference sequence). V was shortened by 3 bases and J by 4 bases, with 12 bases between the two germline ends. The CDR3 length is 14 residues. In DNA form, the CDR3 reads TGCAGTGCTAGGTCAGGGGATAGCACCGGGGAGCTGTTTTTT. Translating it yields CSARSGDSTGELFF.